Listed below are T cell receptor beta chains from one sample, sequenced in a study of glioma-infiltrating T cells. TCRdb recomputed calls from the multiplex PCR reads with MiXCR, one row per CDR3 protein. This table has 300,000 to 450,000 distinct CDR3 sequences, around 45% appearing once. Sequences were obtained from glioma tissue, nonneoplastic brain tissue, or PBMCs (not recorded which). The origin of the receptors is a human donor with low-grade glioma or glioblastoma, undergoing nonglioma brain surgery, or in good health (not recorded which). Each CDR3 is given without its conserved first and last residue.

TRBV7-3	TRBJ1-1	ASSLTQGGAEAF
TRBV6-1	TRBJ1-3	AVKQAAGNTIY
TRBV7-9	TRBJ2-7	ASSSDRDSYEQY
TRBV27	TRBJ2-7	ASSPTGGPYEQY
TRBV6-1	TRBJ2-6	ASSTGTRRGAKVLT
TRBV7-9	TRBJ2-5	ASGEREVPH
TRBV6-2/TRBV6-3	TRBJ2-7	ASSPSPGGGAGLAAYEQY
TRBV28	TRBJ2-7	ASRTDRPPYEQY
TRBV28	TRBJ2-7	ASSSRILRGTYKQY
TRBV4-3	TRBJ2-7	ASSQDRALGYEQY
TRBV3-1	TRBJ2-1	ASSQVGVGLYNEQF
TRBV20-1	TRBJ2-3	SAGGASGRNTDTQY
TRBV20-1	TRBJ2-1	SVSPGYVVWGEQF
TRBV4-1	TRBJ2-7	ASSQGLAQSPYEQY
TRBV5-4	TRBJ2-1	ASSLVRGSHNEQF
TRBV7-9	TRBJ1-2	ASSPDRAGPRGYT
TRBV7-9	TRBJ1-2	ASSPSSETLHSYGYT
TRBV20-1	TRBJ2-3	SARADGDTQY
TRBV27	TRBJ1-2	ASSPWAPDRGTNYGYT
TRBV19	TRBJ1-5	ASSKRVGGNQPQH
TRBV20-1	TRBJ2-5	SAPPRPRQGTQY
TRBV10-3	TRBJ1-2	AIREQGDYGYT
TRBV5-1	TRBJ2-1	ASSLLGTRAYNEQF
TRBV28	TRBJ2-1	ASSQGTDRVVGDEQF
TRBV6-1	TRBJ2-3	ASSGTSGKDTQY
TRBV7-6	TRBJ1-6	ASSLEQGGSPLH
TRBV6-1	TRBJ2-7	AIRTSGNYEQY
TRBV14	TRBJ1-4	ASSQVPGTNEELF
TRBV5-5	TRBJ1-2	ASSLSPLGYT
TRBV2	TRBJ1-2	ASRTQRGQNYGYT
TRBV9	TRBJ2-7	ASSVGVTGLAAGEQY
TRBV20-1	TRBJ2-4	SARGDSGSDIQY
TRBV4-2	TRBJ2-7	ASSHLWDRDSYEQY
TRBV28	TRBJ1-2	ASRPGGFYGYT
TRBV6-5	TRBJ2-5	ASSYRTSGSTETQY
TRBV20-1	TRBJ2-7	SAPGRWDYNEQY
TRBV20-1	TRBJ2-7	SARGGETLSYEQY
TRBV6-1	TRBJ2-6	ASSFGGTGANVLT
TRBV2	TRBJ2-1	ASISNEQF
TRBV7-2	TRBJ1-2	ASSIRGAGGTYGYT
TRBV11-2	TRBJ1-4	ASSLWEIREKLF
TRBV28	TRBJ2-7	ASTVSQEPSYEQY
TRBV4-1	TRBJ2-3	AGSQAGLRTDTQY
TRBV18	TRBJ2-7	ASSPGTIIRPWDYEQY
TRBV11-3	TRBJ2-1	ASSLDREEQS
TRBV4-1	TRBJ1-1	ASSPGQGTNTKAF
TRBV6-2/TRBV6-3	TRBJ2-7	ASSLGPYGEQY
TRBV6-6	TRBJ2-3	ASSYRDRGSDTQY
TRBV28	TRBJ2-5	ASSLSREATPEY
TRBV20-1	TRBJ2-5	STLSGNQETQY
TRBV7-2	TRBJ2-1	ASSGRLSSYEQF